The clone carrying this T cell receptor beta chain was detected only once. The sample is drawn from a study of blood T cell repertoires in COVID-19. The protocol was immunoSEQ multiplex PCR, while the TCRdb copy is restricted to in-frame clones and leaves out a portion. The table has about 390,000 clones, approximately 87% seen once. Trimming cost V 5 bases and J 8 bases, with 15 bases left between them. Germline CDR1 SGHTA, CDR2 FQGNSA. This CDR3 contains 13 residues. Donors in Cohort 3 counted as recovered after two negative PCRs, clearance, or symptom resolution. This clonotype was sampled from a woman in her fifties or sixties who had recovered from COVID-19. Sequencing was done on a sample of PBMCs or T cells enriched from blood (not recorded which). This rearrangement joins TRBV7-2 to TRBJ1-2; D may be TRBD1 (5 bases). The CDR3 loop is CASSPGAGRGYTF. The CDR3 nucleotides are TGTGCCAGCAGCCCCGGGGCCGGGAGAGGCTACACCTTC.